This TCR beta chain was profiled in a study of shared T cell receptors in the human thymus. Sequencing was performed with immunoSEQ multiplex PCR; in TCRdb, only in-frame clones are kept and a portion is missing. The repertoire consists of about 400,000 clones, with 95% occurring once and the leading ten covering approximately 0.02%. With V trimmed by 2 bases and J by 2 bases, 15 bases remained unmatched. The germline CDR1 and CDR2 sequences are MNHEY and SMNVEV (reference sequence). This CDR3 comprises 20 residues. This sequence originates from a human donor. The sequenced sample consisted of thymocytes. This chain uses TRBV27 with TRBJ2-3; TRBD2 matches 11 bases. CDR3 nucleotide sequence: TGTGCCAGCAGTTTACGGCAGGTTAGACTAGCGGGAATTTCCACAGATACGCAGTATTTT. Translation: CASSLRQVRLAGISTDTQYF.